These 3 T cell receptor beta chains came from one sample sequenced in a study of shared clonotypes between healthy human individuals. TCRdb's table, derived via immunoSEQ multiplex PCR, lists solely in-frame clones and lacks some. The table has some 2,400,000 clones, nearly 97% seen once. The sample consisted of naive CD4+ T cells sorted from blood. Described subset: CD45RA+ positively selected. The receptor set was obtained from a man younger than 35 in good health.

The rearrangement links TRBV28 to TRBJ1-2; the match to TRBD1 covers 11 bases. In germline, CDR1 is MDHEN, CDR2 SYDVKM. The V segment lost 4 bases and the J segment 7 bases; nucleotides outside the gene matches: 8. CDR3 length equals 15 residues. The CDR3 is CASSSIGTGGIGYTF. The CDR3 DNA reads TGTGCCAGCAGTTCAATCGGGACAGGGGGGATTGGCTACACCTTC.

The chain links TRBV5-1 to TRBJ2-5; 8 bases agree with TRBD2. The CDR3 covers 16 residues. Losses at the gene ends were 0 bases for V and 4 bases for J; bases not matched to a gene: 8. Germline CDR1 is SGHRS and CDR2 is YFSETQ. The CDR3 here is CASSLAGVAGTETQYF. DNA of the CDR3: TGCGCCAGCAGCTTGGCCGGGGTAGCGGGAACAGAGACCCAGTACTTC.

This chain uses TRBV10-3 with TRBJ2-7; D is undetermined. Germline loops: CDR1 ENHRY, CDR2 SYGVKD. This CDR3 spans 14 amino acids. The V end lost 4 bases, the J end lost 2 bases, and 12 bases lay between the germline ends. CDR3 sequence reads: CAISGAGLAYEQYF. The CDR3 DNA reads as TGTGCCATCAGTGGAGCTGGGCTGGCCTACGAGCAGTACTTC.